These 19 T cell receptor beta chains were all obtained from the same sample, sequenced in a study of cytomegalovirus exposure and HLA in healthy donors. The PCR ran on 60 Vbeta and 13 Jbeta primers. Sequencing used immunoSEQ multiplex PCR; TCRdb keeps in-frame clones, though not all of them. This sample carries under 200,000 clones, about 85% of them seen once, and the ten largest clones take 1.5% to 2.5%. Sequencing was done on a sample of PBMCs. All receptors derive from a man younger than 35 in good health and CMV-seronegative.

The chain joins TRBV7-2 to TRBJ2-1; TRBD2 agrees at 11 bases. V shed 3 bases and J 3 bases; nucleotides not matched to a gene: 7. This CDR3 contains 17 residues. The germline gives CDR1 SGHTA, CDR2 FQGNSA. The CDR3 region has the DNA TGTGCCAGCAGCTTCCGGGGACTAGCGGAAATCTACAATGAGCAGTTCTTC. As protein: CASSFRGLAEIYNEQFF.

As DNA, the CDR3 is TGCGCCAGCAGCTTCGGCAGAGGCGGAGACGAGACCCAGTACTTC. Translating it yields CASSFGRGGDETQYF. The chain links TRBV5-1 to TRBJ2-5; D is uncertain. Germline values: CDR1 SGHRS, CDR2 YFSETQ. The length of the CDR3 is 15 residues. Deletions cut 2 bases from V and 5 bases from J, with 16 bases between. Filled out from reference TRBV5-1 and TRBJ2-5, the complete variable domain reads KAGVTQTPRYLIKTRGQQVTLSCSPISGHRSVSWYQQTPGQGLQFLFEYFSETQRNKGNFPGRFSGRQFSNSRSEMNVSTLELGDSALYLCASSFGRGGDETQYFGPGTRLLVL.

The chain employs TRBV27 and TRBJ2-7; no reliable D call. This CDR3 region has 13 residues. Trimming took off 6 bases at V and 5 bases at J, with 14 bases between the two ends. Germline CDR1 reads MNHEY; CDR2 reads SMNVEV (reference sequence). CDR3 amino acids: CASSPIARHEQYF. CDR3 coding DNA: TGTGCCAGCAGCCCTATCGCCAGGCACGAGCAGTACTTC.

This clone occurred once. The chain joins TRBV30 to TRBJ1-4, with D unclear. Trimming removed 0 bases at V and 8 bases at J, with 13 bases between. CDR1 and CDR2 from the germline V gene are GTSNPN and SVGIG (reference sequence). The CDR3 covers 14 residues. The CDR3 nucleotides read TGTGCCTGGAGTGTTGGTACTCCGGGGGAAAAACTGTTTTTT. Translated, it gives CAWSVGTPGEKLFF. The full variable domain, with the rest looked up from reference TRBV30 and TRBJ1-4, is SQTIHQWPATLVQPVGSPLSLECTVEGTSNPNLYWYRQAAGRGLQLLFYSVGIGQISSEVPQNLSASRPQDRQFILSSKKLLLSDSGFYLCAWSVGTPGEKLFFGSGTQLSVL.

This clone was found once. The chain links TRBV7-2 to TRBJ1-6, with 7 nucleotides matching TRBD1. CDR3 length: 14 amino acids. The germline CDR1 and CDR2 sequences are SGHTA and FQGNSA. Trimming cost V 5 bases and J 7 bases; bases outside gene matches: 5. CDR3 amino acids: CASSPRDRNSPLHF. CDR3 sequence (DNA): TGTGCCAGCAGCCCCAGGGACAGAAATTCACCCCTCCACTTT.

The CDR3 protein is CAWSAGGEQYF. CDR3 nucleotide sequence: TGTGCCTGGAGCGCGGGAGGCGAGCAGTACTTC. The chain uses TRBV30 and TRBJ2-7; 8 bases are a match to TRBD2. CDR3 size: 11 residues. V dropped 3 bases and J dropped 6; count of bases not matched to a gene: 1. Germline-derived CDR1 and CDR2 are GTSNPN and SVGIG (reference sequence).

This chain links TRBV6-5 with TRBJ2-7; weak D call: TRBD1 (6 bases). The CDR3 has 15 residues. Looked up from germline, CDR1 is MNHEY and CDR2 is SVGAGI. Deletions cut 0 bases from V and 4 bases from J, with 13 bases between. The CDR3 coding sequence is TGTGCCAGCAGTTACTCGAGGGGGATCCAGTACGAGCAGTACTTC. Its protein product is CASSYSRGIQYEQYF.

This clone was found a few times. The V gene is TRBV7-9, the J gene TRBJ2-1; possibly TRBD2 for D (5 bases). This CDR3 has 15 residues. Germline CDR1 reads SEHNR; CDR2 reads FQNEAQ (reference sequence). The V gene lost 1 base and the J gene lost 8 bases, with 15 bases spanning the gap. For the CDR3, the DNA is TGTGCCAGCAGCTTAGGAGACCGGGAAGGCGATGAGCAGTTCTTC. Translated: CASSLGDREGDEQFF. Supplemented by reference TRBV7-9 and TRBJ2-1, the full variable domain reads DTGVSQNPRHKITKRGQNVTFRCDPISEHNRLYWYRQTLGQGPEFLTYFQNEAQLEKSRLLSDRFSAERPKGSFSTLEIQRTEQGDSAMYLCASSLGDREGDEQFFGPGTRLTVL.

The chain employs TRBV9 and TRBJ2-7; 9 positions match TRBD2. Germline trimming cut 0 bases from V and 2 bases from J; bases unmatched to any gene: 6. Germline V gene lookup returns CDR1 SGDLS and CDR2 YYNGEE. The CDR3 loop spans 16 amino acids. The CDR3 spells CASSVDAAGGPYEQYF. CDR3 bases: TGTGCCAGCAGCGTAGACGCCGCGGGAGGGCCCTACGAGCAGTACTTC.

This sequence joins TRBV7-3 and TRBJ2-7; D is perhaps TRBD2 (5 bases). The CDR3 runs to 14 residues. In germline, CDR1 is SGHTA, CDR2 FQGTGA. Trimming took 3 bases from V and 2 from J, leaving 11 bases between them. CDR3 sequence: CASSLWGAPYEQYF. CDR3 DNA sequence: TGTGCCAGCAGCTTGTGGGGAGCCCCCTACGAGCAGTACTTC.

Written as DNA, the CDR3 is TGTGCCAGCGGGACTAGCGGGAGGGCCCATGAGCAGTTCTTC. The encoded protein is CASGTSGRAHEQFF. V usage is TRBV27 and J usage is TRBJ2-1, with 16 bases that match TRBD2. CDR1 MNHEY and CDR2 SMNVEV come from the germline V gene (reference sequence). V was pared by 8 bases and J by 8 bases, with 3 bases of the junction left unmatched. This CDR3 comprises 14 residues.

CDR3 region: CAISANSGGAYEQYF. The DNA for the CDR3 is TGTGCCATCAGTGCGAATAGCGGGGGGGCCTACGAGCAGTACTTC. The chain carries TRBV10-3 and TRBJ2-7, with 11 bases fitting TRBD2. The ends lost 4 bases at V and 2 bases at J; junction bases unmatched: 4. Germline CDR1 is ENHRY and CDR2 is SYGVKD. This CDR3 is built from 15 residues.

V is TRBV5-6 and J is TRBJ2-3; 7 positions agree with TRBD2. This CDR3 has 14 amino acids. Germline-derived CDR1 and CDR2 are SGHDT and YYEEEE. V shed 4 bases and J 5 bases; nucleotides not matched to a gene: 7. CDR3 coding DNA: TGTGCCAGCAGCACCCGACTAGCAGGAGATACGCAGTATTTT. It yields the protein CASSTRLAGDTQYF.

This chain uses TRBV5-4 with TRBJ2-6; 8 bases map to TRBD1. The CDR3 contains 18 residues. Germline CDR1 reads SGHNT; CDR2 reads YYREEE (reference sequence). Trimming took 4 bases from V and 0 from J; bases not matched to a gene: 9. The CDR3 DNA sequence: TGTGCCAGCAGCCCGAGGACAGGGAGGTTCTCTGGGGCCAACGTCCTGACTTTC. Translating it yields CASSPRTGRFSGANVLTF.

In the case of this clone: At one end the junction does not follow the germline gene, possibly because of a read error. The chain combines TRBV7-9 with TRBJ2-7, with D perhaps TRBD1 (5 bases). This CDR3 is 13 amino acids long. Looked up from germline, CDR1 is SEHNR and CDR2 is FQNEAQ (reference sequence). CDR3 region: CSSSLGATYEQYF. The DNA of the CDR3 is TGTTCCAGCAGCTTAGGGGCTACCTACGAGCAGTACTTC.

The table lists this clone with a count of one. The chain joins TRBV9 to TRBJ2-1, with D maybe TRBD2 (6 bases). Trimming stripped 4 bases from V and 7 bases from J, with 12 bases between. CDR1 SGDLS and CDR2 YYNGEE come from the germline V gene. This CDR3 contains 13 residues. The CDR3 sequence is CASSTRLENEQFF. In DNA form, the CDR3 reads TGTGCCAGCAGCACAAGACTAGAGAATGAGCAGTTCTTC.

The chain uses TRBV7-9 and TRBJ2-1; D perhaps matches TRBD2 (5 bases). CDR1 SEHNR and CDR2 FQNEAQ come from the germline V gene (reference sequence). The CDR3 consists of 14 residues. The V end was cut by 5 bases, the J end by 8 bases, with 16 bases between. CDR3 sequence (DNA): TGTGCCAGCAGCACGACGAGCGGTCCGGATGAGCAGTTCTTC. It translates to CASSTTSGPDEQFF.

The chain has TRBV7-2 and TRBJ2-1, with 7 positions matching TRBD1. V was clipped by 5 bases and J by 8 bases; unmatched bases: 6. Germline V gene data show CDR1 as SGHTA and CDR2 as FQGNSA. This CDR3 is built from 13 residues. The DNA of the CDR3 is TGTGCCAGCAGCAACGACAGGGTGCATGAGCAGTTCTTC. Protein sequence: CASSNDRVHEQFF.

This clone showed up just once. This chain joins TRBV18 and TRBJ2-3; possible D gene TRBD2, 5 bases. The germline V and J ends were trimmed by 3 bases and 1 base, with 14 bases remaining between them. The CDR3 extends over 16 amino acids. CDR1 and CDR2 from the germline V gene are KGHSH and LQKENI. CDR3 in DNA: TGTGCCAGCTCACCTATACGGGGTATGGGCACAGATACGCAGTATTTT. Translating gives CASSPIRGMGTDTQYF.